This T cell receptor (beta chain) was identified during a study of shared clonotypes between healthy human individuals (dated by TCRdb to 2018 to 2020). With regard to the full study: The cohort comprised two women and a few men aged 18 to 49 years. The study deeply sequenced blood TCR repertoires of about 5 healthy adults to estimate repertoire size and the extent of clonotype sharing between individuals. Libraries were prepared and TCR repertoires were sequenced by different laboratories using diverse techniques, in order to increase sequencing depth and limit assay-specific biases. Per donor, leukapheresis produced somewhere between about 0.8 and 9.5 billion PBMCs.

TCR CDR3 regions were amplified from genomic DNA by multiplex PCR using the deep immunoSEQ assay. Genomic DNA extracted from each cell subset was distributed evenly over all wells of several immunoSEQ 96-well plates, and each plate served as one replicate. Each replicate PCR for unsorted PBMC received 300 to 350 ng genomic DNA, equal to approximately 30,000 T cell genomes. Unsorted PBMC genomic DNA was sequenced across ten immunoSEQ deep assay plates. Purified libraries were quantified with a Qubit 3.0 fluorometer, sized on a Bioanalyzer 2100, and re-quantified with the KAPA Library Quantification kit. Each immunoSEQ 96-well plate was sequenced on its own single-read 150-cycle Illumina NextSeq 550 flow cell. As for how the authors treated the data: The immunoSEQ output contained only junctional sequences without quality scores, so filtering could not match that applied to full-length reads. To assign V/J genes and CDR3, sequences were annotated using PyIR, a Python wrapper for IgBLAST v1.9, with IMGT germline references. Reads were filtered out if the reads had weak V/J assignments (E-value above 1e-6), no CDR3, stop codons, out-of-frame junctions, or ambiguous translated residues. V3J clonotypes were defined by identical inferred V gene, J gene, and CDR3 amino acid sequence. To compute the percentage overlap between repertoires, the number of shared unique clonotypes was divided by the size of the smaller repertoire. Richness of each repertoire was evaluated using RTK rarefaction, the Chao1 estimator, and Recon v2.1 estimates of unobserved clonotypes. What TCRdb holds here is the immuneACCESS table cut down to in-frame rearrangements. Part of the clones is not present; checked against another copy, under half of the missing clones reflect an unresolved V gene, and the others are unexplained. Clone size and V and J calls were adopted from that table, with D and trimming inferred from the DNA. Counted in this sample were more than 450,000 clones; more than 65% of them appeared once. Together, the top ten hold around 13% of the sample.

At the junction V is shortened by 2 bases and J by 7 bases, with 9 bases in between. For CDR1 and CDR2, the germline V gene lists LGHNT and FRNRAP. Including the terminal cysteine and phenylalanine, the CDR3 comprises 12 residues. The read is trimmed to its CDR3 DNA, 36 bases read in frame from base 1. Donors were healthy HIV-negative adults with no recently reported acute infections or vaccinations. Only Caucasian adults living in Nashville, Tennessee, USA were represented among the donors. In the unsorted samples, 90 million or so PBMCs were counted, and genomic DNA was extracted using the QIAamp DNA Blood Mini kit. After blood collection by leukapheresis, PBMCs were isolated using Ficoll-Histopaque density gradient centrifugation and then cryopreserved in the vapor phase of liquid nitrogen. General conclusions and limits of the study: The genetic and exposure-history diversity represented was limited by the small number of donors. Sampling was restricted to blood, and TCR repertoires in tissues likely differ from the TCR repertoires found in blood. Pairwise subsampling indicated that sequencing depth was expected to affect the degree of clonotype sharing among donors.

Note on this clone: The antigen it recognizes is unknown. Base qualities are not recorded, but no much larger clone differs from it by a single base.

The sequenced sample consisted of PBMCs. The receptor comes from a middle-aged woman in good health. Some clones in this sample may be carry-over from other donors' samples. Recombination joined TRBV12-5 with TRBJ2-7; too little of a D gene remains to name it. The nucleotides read TGTGCTAGTGGTTTGCCCCTCCGTGAGCAGTACTTC. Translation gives CASGLPLREQYF.